Listed here are 5 T cell receptor beta chains from one sample, sequenced in a study of shared T cell receptors in the human thymus. Measured with immunoSEQ multiplex PCR; TCRdb has only the in-frame clones, and not every one. The repertoire holds roughly 660,000 clones, with 88% as singletons. These sequences were also reported in another study, on human thymus T cells.

The source material was thymocytes. The receptors derive from a boy under two years old with a congenital heart defect.

This clone was counted only a few times. This rearrangement joins TRBV29-1 to TRBJ2-5, with TRBD1 matching 7 bases. The junction had 6 bases not matched to a gene; V was cut back by 6 bases and J by 2 bases. The CDR3 is made up of 13 amino acids. The V gene's germline CDR1 is SQVTM and CDR2 ANQGSEA. CDR3 in amino acids: CSVGSDRQETQYF. The CDR3 DNA reads as TGCAGCGTGGGTTCGGACAGGCAAGAGACCCAGTACTTC.

The chain joins TRBV4-3 to TRBJ2-4; maybe TRBD2 (5 bases). V was pared by 0 bases and J by 0 bases, with 12 bases between. Germline loops: CDR1 LGHNA, CDR2 YSLEER. The CDR3 loop spans 17 amino acids. The CDR3 DNA is TGCGCCAGCAGCCAAGATATGGCGGGTTTAGCCAAAAACATTCAGTACTTC. It yields the protein CASSQDMAGLAKNIQYF.

This clone was found a few times. The chain uses TRBV4-3 and TRBJ2-3; TRBD2 matches at 14 bases. This CDR3 has 17 amino acids. The trim removed 0 bases at V and 3 bases at J, leaving 2 bases unmatched. Germline V lookup: CDR1 LGHNA, CDR2 YSLEER. This CDR3 is CASSQEGLAGATDTQYF. The CDR3 DNA reads as TGCGCCAGCAGCCAAGAGGGACTAGCGGGAGCTACAGATACGCAGTATTTT.

This clone was found a few times. The same CDR3 can be traced to other DNA sequences in this sample. The V gene is TRBV4-1, the J gene TRBJ2-7, with D tentatively TRBD2 (6 bases). V lost 0 bases, J lost 0 bases, and 12 bases lay in between. The CDR3 spans 16 residues. Germline lookup yields CDR1 MGHRA and CDR2 YSYEKL. CDR3 nucleotide sequence: TGCGCCAGCAGCCAAGACAGGAGGGGAGGCTCCTACGAGCAGTACTTC. This codes for CASSQDRRGGSYEQYF.

The chain uses TRBV5-1 and TRBJ2-7; 9 bases fit TRBD2. This CDR3 comprises 17 residues. After removal of 4 bases from V and 6 bases from J, the junction contained 17 bases not matched to a gene. Germline loops: CDR1 SGHRS, CDR2 YFSETQ. DNA for the CDR3: TGCGCCAGCAGCAAACGACTAGCGGTTCAGACGGGGGCCGAGCAGTACTTC. Translation gives CASSKRLAVQTGAEQYF.